The sequence of this TCR beta chain was determined in a study of cytomegalovirus exposure and HLA in healthy donors. Findings and limits, study-wide: In an earlier analysis, in some 500 donors, most V segments appeared productive either ~90% or ~30% of the time.

A multiplex PCR was run with 60 Vbeta primers and 13 Jbeta primers. The data were produced by immunoSEQ multiplex PCR, yet TCRdb's version contains in-frame clones alone and is incomplete. The table records about 190,000 clones, 74% of them present only once. Of note for this clone: Its antigen is undetermined.

Deletions cut 2 bases from V and 5 bases from J, with 14 bases between. The germline V gene has CDR1 MDHEN and CDR2 SYDVKM. This CDR3 spans 15 amino acids. The chain employs TRBV28 and TRBJ2-3; D gene unclear. The sequenced sample consisted of PBMCs. The clonotype originates from a woman aged 25 to 39 in good health and CMV-seropositive. This chain's CDR3 is CASSLISESGDTQYF. CDR3 nucleotide sequence: TGTGCCAGCAGTTTAATCAGTGAGTCGGGAGATACGCAGTATTTT.